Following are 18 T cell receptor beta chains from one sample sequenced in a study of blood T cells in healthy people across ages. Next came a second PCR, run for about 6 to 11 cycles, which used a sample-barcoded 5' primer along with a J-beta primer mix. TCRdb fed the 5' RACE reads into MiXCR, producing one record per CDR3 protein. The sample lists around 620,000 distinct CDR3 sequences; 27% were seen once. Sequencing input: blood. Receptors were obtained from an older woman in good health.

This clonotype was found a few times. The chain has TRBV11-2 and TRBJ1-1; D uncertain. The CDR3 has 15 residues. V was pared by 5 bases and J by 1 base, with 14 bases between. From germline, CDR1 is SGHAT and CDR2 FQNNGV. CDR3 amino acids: CASSPEASRNTEAFF. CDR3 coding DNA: TGTGCCAGCAGCCCAGAGGCATCGCGGAACACTGAAGCTTTCTTT.

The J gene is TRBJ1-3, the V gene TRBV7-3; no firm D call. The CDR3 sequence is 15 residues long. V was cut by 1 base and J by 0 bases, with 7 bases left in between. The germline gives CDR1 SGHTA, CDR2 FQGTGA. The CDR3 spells CASSLIGNSGNTIYF. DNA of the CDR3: TGTGCCAGCAGCTTAATCGGAAACTCTGGAAACACCATATATTTT.

The CDR3 sequence is CASSDTFGYTF. For the CDR3, the DNA is TGCGCCAGCTCGGATACGTTCGGCTACACCTTC. The V gene is TRBV4-3, the J gene TRBJ1-2; D is uncertain. CDR1 is LGHNA, CDR2 YSLEER, per germline. There are 11 residues in the CDR3. With 8 bases removed from V and 8 bases from J, the gap between germline ends came to 12 bases.

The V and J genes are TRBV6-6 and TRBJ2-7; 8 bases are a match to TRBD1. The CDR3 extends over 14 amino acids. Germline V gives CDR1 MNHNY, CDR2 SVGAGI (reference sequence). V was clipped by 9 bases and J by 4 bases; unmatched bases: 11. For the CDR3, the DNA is TGTGCCAGTTGGGTCGGACAGGGAAAGTACGAGCAGTACTTC. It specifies CASWVGQGKYEQYF.

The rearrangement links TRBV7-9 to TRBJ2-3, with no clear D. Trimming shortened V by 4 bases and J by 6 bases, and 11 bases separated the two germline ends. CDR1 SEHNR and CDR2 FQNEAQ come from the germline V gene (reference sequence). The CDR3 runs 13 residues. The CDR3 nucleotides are TGTGCCAGCAGCTACCGACTCTTCGATACGCAGTATTTT. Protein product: CASSYRLFDTQYF.

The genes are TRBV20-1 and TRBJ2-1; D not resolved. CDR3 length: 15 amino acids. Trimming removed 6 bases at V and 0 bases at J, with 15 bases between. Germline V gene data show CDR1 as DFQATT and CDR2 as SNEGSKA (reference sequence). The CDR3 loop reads CSAVSRRCSYNEQFF. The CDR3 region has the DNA TGCAGTGCCGTATCCCGCAGGTGCTCCTACAATGAGCAGTTCTTC.

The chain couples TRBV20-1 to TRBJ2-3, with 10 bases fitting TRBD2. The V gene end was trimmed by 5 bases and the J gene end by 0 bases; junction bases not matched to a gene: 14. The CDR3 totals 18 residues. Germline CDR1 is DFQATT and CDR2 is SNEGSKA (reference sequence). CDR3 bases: TGCAGTGCTCTGGGGGCTACTAGCGGGGAGACTAGCACAGATACGCAGTATTTT. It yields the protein CSALGATSGETSTDTQYF.

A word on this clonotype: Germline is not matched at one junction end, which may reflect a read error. CDR3 protein: CSALRLAGGRVDF. The CDR3 region has the DNA TGCAGTGCTCTAAGACTAGCGGGGGGGCGCGTGGACTTC. The rearrangement joins TRBV20-1 to TRBJ2-7, with TRBD2 matching over 14 bases. This CDR3 has 13 residues. The germline V gene encodes CDR1 DFQATT and CDR2 SNEGSKA (reference sequence).

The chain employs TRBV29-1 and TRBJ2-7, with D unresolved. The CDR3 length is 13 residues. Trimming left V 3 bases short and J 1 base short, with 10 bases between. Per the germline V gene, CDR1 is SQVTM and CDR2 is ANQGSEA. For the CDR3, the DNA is TGCAGCGTTGATCTTCCAGGTTCCTACGAGCAGTACTTC. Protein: CSVDLPGSYEQYF.

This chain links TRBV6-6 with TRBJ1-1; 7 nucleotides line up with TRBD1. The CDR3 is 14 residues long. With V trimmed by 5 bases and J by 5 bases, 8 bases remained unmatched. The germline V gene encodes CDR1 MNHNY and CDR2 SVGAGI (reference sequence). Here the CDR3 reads CASSRDSGNTEAFF. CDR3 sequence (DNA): TGTGCCAGCAGTCGGGACAGTGGCAATACTGAAGCTTTCTTT.

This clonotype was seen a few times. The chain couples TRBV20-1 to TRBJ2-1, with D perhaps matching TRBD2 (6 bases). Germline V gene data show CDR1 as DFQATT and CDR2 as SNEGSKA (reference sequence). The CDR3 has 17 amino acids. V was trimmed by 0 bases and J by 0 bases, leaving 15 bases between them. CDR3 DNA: TGCAGTGCTAGAGACGGGGATGGAGGGAGCTCCTACAATGAGCAGTTCTTC. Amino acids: CSARDGDGGSSYNEQFF.

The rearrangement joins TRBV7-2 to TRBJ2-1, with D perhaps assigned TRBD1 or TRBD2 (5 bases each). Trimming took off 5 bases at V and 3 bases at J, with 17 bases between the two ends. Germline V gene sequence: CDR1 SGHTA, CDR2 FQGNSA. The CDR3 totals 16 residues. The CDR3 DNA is TGTGCCAGCAGCCGTCCGGGACCGGTGAGCTACAATGAGCAGTTCTTC. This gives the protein CASSRPGPVSYNEQFF.

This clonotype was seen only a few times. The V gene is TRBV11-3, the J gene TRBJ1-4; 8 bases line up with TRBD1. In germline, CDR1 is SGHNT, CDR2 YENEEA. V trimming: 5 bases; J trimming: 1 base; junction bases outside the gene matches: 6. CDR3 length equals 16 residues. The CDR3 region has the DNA TGTGCCAGCAGCCCCAGCGACAGGGGAACTAATGAAAAACTGTTTTTT. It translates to CASSPSDRGTNEKLFF.

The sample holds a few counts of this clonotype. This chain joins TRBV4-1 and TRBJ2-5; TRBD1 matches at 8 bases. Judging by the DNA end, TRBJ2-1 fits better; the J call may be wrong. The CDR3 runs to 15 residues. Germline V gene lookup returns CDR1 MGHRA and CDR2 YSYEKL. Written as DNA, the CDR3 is TGCGCCAGCAGCCACCCGGGACAGGCCTCGAATGAGCAGTTCTTC. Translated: CASSHPGQASNEQFF.

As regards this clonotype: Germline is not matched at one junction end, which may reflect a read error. The CDR3 nucleotides read TGCAGCGTTGAAGGGTGGTTCTTC. As protein: CSVEGWFF. The chain couples TRBV29-1 to TRBJ2-5; no definite D call. The CDR3 is 8 residues long. CDR1 is SQVTM and CDR2 is ANQGSEA in the germline V gene.

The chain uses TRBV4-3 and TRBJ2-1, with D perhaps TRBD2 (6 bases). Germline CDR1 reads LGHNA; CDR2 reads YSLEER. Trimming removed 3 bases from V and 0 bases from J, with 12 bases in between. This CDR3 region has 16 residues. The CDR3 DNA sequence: TGCGCCAGCAGCCAGGCGCAGGGACTCTCCTACAATGAGCAGTTCTTC. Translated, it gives CASSQAQGLSYNEQFF.

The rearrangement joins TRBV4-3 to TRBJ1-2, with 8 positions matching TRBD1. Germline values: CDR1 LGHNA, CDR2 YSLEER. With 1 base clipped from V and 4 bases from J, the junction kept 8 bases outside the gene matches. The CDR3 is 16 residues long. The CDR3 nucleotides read TGCGCCAGCAGCCAAGCTCTCCAGGGGGCCGGCTATGGCTACACCTTC. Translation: CASSQALQGAGYGYTF.

CDR3 residues: CASSPGVGRGGNQPQHF. CDR3 DNA: TGTGCCAGCAGTCCAGGGGTGGGGCGAGGAGGCAATCAGCCCCAGCATTTT. V is TRBV12-3 or TRBV12-4 and J is TRBJ1-5, with D possibly TRBD1 on 6 matching bases. V dropped 5 bases and J dropped 2 bases, with 19 bases sitting between them. This CDR3 has 17 amino acids.